This is a list of T cell receptor beta chains from one sample in a study of beta chain features in type 1 diabetes. Clones were read by immunoSEQ multiplex PCR, and TCRdb kept only the in-frame ones, dropping some. The sample holds roughly 230,000 clones, about a tenth seen once. Material: naive CD4+ T cells from blood. Receptor source: a man aged 25-45 years with type 1 diabetes. The CDR3 runs from the conserved cysteine through the conserved F or W. The D gene is left open where the match is weak. Clone size appears in some rows only: once, few, many, or a class for an expanded clone.

V	size	J	D	CDR3	DNA
TRBV5-1	NA	TRBJ2-7	TRBD2	CASKREGEQYF	TGCGCCAGCAAACGGGAGGGCGAGCAGTACTTC
TRBV7-9	NA	TRBJ2-3	TRBD2	CASSFSRGGTDTQYF	TGTGCCAGCAGCTTCTCTCGGGGGGGCACAGATACGCAGTATTTT
TRBV7-9	NA	TRBJ2-7	TRBD1	CASSSLGTGGHEQYF	TGTGCCAGCAGCTCGCTCGGGACAGGGGGGCACGAGCAGTACTTC
TRBV7-2	few	TRBJ2-1	TRBD1	CASSSTGAVDNEQFF	TGTGCCAGCAGCTCGACAGGGGCGGTAGACAATGAGCAGTTCTTC
TRBV4-1	NA	TRBJ2-3	NA	CASSRGGASTDTQYF	TGCGCCAGCAGCCGGGGCGGGGCGAGCACAGATACGCAGTATTTT
TRBV14	few	TRBJ2-7	NA	CASSQDRAYEQYF	TGTGCCAGCAGCCAAGACAGGGCCTACGAGCAGTACTTC
TRBV5-1	few	TRBJ2-5	NA	CASSLGQQETQYF	TGCGCCAGCAGCTTGGGGCAGCAAGAGACCCAGTACTTC
TRBV15	NA	TRBJ1-1	NA	CATSRAEATEAFF	TGTGCCACCAGCAGAGCGGAGGCCACTGAAGCTTTCTTT
TRBV6-5	few	TRBJ2-7	TRBD1	CASSYSFTGGSYEQYF	TGTGCCAGCAGTTACTCTTTCACAGGGGGGTCCTACGAGCAGTACTTC
TRBV5-1	few	TRBJ2-7	NA	CASSLNSRSYEQYF	TGCGCCAGCAGCCTTAACTCCAGGTCCTACGAGCAGTACTTC
TRBV28	NA	TRBJ1-6	TRBD1	CASSLGQGASPLHF	TGTGCCAGCAGCCTAGGTCAGGGGGCATCACCCCTCCACTTT
TRBV29-1	few	TRBJ2-7	NA	CSVESRGTDEQYF	TGCAGCGTTGAATCCCGCGGGACAGACGAGCAGTACTTC
TRBV18	few	TRBJ2-1	TRBD2	CASSLAGFPFNEQFF	TGTGCCAGCTCACTAGCGGGGTTTCCCTTCAATGAGCAGTTCTTC
TRBV9	NA	TRBJ2-3	TRBD1	CASSAYGQGTDTQYF	TGTGCCAGCAGCGCATATGGACAGGGCACAGATACGCAGTATTTT
TRBV6-5	few	TRBJ2-7	TRBD1	CASSRDSYEQYF	TGTGCCAGCAGTAGGGACAGCTACGAGCAGTACTTC
TRBV29-1	few	TRBJ2-7	NA	CSVELSYEQYF	TGCAGCGTTGAGCTAAGCTACGAGCAGTACTTC
TRBV5-4	NA	TRBJ2-3	TRBD2	CASSSLAGGITDTQYF	TGTGCCAGCAGCTCTCTCGCGGGGGGAATCACAGATACGCAGTATTTT
TRBV19	NA	TRBJ1-5	TRBD1	CASSKGQGNQPQHF	TGTGCCAGTAGTAAGGGACAGGGAAATCAGCCCCAGCATTTT
TRBV30	NA	TRBJ1-5	NA	CAWSVPQESQPQHF	TGTGCCTGGAGTGTACCACAGGAAAGTCAGCCCCAGCATTTT
TRBV5-4	NA	TRBJ2-7	NA	CASSGGRERNEQYF	TGTGCCAGCAGCGGGGGCAGGGAACGCAATGAGCAGTACTTC
TRBV6-6	few	TRBJ2-5	TRBD2	CATRGKRGLETQYF	TGTGCCACCCGGGGGAAGCGGGGTTTGGAGACCCAGTACTTC
TRBV6-7	NA	TRBJ2-5	TRBD1	CASSYLTGPGTQYF	TGTGCCAGCAGTTACCTGACAGGGCCCGGGACCCAGTACTTC
TRBV15	few	TRBJ2-3	TRBD2	CATSFSGGGDTQYF	TGTGCCACCAGCTTCAGCGGGGGCGGGGATACGCAGTATTTT
TRBV7-9	NA	TRBJ1-5	NA	CASSLLGDSNQPQHF	TGTGCCAGCAGCTTGCTGGGAGACAGCAATCAGCCCCAGCATTTT
TRBV5-1	once	TRBJ2-7	TRBD2	CASSPRTSGGFVYEQYF	TGCGCCAGCAGCCCCAGGACTAGCGGGGGCTTCGTCTACGAGCAGTACTTC
TRBV6-5	NA	TRBJ2-7	TRBD1	CASSRQGYEQYF	TGTGCCAGCAGCAGACAGGGCTACGAGCAGTACTTC
TRBV7-3	few	TRBJ2-5	NA	CASSPGARQETQYF	TGTGCCAGCAGCCCTGGGGCACGCCAAGAGACCCAGTACTTC
TRBV7-9	NA	TRBJ1-5	TRBD1	CASSLGTGAEQPQHF	TGTGCCAGCAGCTTAGGGACAGGGGCAGAACAGCCCCAGCATTTT
TRBV6-5	NA	TRBJ1-5	TRBD1	CASSLQGPFLNQPQHF	TGTGCCAGCAGTTTACAGGGGCCCTTTCTCAATCAGCCCCAGCATTTT
TRBV4-1	NA	TRBJ1-1	TRBD1	CASSQGQGGTEAFF	TGCGCCAGCAGCCAAGGACAGGGTGGCACTGAAGCTTTCTTT
TRBV4-1	few	TRBJ1-1	NA	CASSHPQGWAEAFF	TGCGCCAGCAGCCACCCTCAGGGATGGGCTGAAGCTTTCTTT
TRBV9	few	TRBJ2-7	NA	CASSVDGRDYEQYF	TGTGCCAGCAGCGTAGACGGACGCGACTACGAGCAGTACTTC
TRBV4-3	NA	TRBJ1-2	NA	CASSQGVMGHYGYTF	TGCGCCAGCAGCCAAGGGGTAATGGGGCACTATGGCTACACCTTC
TRBV23-1	few	TRBJ2-7	NA	CASSQSSTQYEQYF	TGCGCCAGCAGTCAAAGCTCTACCCAATACGAGCAGTACTTC
TRBV20-1	few	TRBJ2-5	NA	CSARRETQYF	TGCAGTGCTCGGAGGGAGACCCAGTACTTC
TRBV18	NA	TRBJ2-1	NA	CASSGQSGDEQFF	TGTGCCAGCTCAGGACAGAGCGGAGATGAGCAGTTCTTC
TRBV27	few	TRBJ1-6	NA	CASSFRVRSPLHF	TGTGCCAGCAGTTTCAGGGTGAGGTCACCCCTCCACTTT
TRBV12-2	few	TRBJ1-1	NA	CASRLADRGTEAFF	TGTGCAAGTCGCTTAGCGGACAGGGGCACTGAAGCTTTCTTT
TRBV6-5	NA	TRBJ2-7	TRBD2	CASSYSLAGGTYEQYF	TGTGCCAGCAGTTACTCGTTAGCGGGGGGGACTTACGAGCAGTACTTC
TRBV5-1	few	TRBJ1-2	TRBD1	CASSFDRAYGYTF	TGCGCCAGCAGCTTTGACAGGGCCTATGGCTACACCTTC
TRBV29-1	NA	TRBJ1-2	NA	CSVGQVLANYGYTF	TGCAGCGTTGGACAGGTCCTAGCTAACTATGGCTACACCTTC
TRBV7-8	NA	TRBJ1-1	NA	CASSLDTGLNTEAFF	TGTGCCAGCAGCTTAGATACAGGCCTGAACACTGAAGCTTTCTTT